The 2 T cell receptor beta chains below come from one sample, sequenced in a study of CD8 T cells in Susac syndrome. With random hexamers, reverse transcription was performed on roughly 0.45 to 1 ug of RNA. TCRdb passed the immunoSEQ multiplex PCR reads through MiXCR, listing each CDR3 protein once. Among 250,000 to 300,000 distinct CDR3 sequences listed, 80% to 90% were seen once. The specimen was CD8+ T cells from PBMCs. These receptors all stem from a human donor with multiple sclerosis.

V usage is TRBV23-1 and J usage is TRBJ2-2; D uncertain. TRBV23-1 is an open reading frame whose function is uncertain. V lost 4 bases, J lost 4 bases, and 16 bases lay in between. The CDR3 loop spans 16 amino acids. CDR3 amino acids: CASSRNTRKGTGELFF. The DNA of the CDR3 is TGCGCCAGCAGTCGAAACACACGGAAGGGCACCGGGGAGCTGTTTTTT.

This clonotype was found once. CDR3 in DNA: TGTGCCAGCAGTTACTCGATAGGACAGGGTATCGGCGAGCAGTACTTC. Its protein product is CASSYSIGQGIGEQYF. The V gene is TRBV6-5, the J gene TRBJ2-7; the match to TRBD1 covers 8 bases. V dropped 0 bases and J dropped 6; count of bases not matched to a gene: 10. This CDR3 spans 16 amino acids. CDR1 and CDR2 (germline): MNHEY, SVGAGI.